Listed below are T cell receptor beta chains from one sample, sequenced in a study of regulatory T cells in long-lasting Graves disease. TCRdb used MiXCR to reprocess the multiplex PCR reads, holding one entry per CDR3 protein. The sample holds more than 450,000 distinct CDR3 sequences; around 13% are singletons and the top ten take about 8.3%. These data are also associated with another study on T cells in Graves' hyperthyroidism and ophthalmopathy.

This specimen was peripheral blood mononuclear cells (PBMCs), taken at new diagnosis, from a patient treated with antithyroid drugs. The source is a woman aged 25 to 39 with Graves disease. Both conserved end residues are part of each CDR3. D genes are given only for firm matches. The size field is filled for only some rows; it gives once, few, many or a size class.

cdr3_nt: TGTGCCACCCAGACCAACCTGGGGACCCAGTACTTC
cdr3_aa: CATQTNLGTQYF
j_call: TRBJ2-5
d_call: NA
v_call: TRBV12-3/TRBV12-4
clone_size: many

cdr3_nt: TGTGCCAGCAGTAAGTTGAATCAGCCCCAGCATTTT
cdr3_aa: CASSKLNQPQHF
j_call: TRBJ1-5
d_call: NA
v_call: TRBV6-2/TRBV6-3
clone_size: NA

cdr3_nt: TGTGCCAGCAGGACTGTATCGTTGGGGTCTGTGGCTACTGAAGCTTTCTTT
cdr3_aa: CASRTVSLGSVATEAFF
j_call: TRBJ1-1
d_call: NA
v_call: TRBV7-2
clone_size: few

cdr3_nt: TGTGCCAGCAGTAACAGGGGCTCAGAGACCCAGTACTTC
cdr3_aa: CASSNRGSETQYF
j_call: TRBJ2-5
d_call: TRBD1
v_call: TRBV2
clone_size: NA

cdr3_nt: TGTGCCAGCAGCTTTACTAGCGGTTTTTACAATGAGCAGTTCTTC
cdr3_aa: CASSFTSGFYNEQFF
j_call: TRBJ2-1
d_call: TRBD2
v_call: TRBV7-2
clone_size: many

cdr3_nt: TGCAGTGCTAGAGGGGGCCGCGCCGGGGAGCTGTTTTTT
cdr3_aa: CSARGGRAGELFF
j_call: TRBJ2-2
d_call: NA
v_call: TRBV20-1
clone_size: many

cdr3_nt: TGTGCCAGCAGCTTAGTGTCTGATGAGCAGTTCTTC
cdr3_aa: CASSLVSDEQFF
j_call: TRBJ2-1
d_call: NA
v_call: TRBV11-3
clone_size: NA

cdr3_nt: TGTGCCACCAGTGATTTTGGAATAGAGACCCAGTACTTC
cdr3_aa: CATSDFGIETQYF
j_call: TRBJ2-5
d_call: NA
v_call: TRBV24-1
clone_size: many

cdr3_nt: TGCAGTGCTTTCGTTAGTGGGGCGGGAGAGACCCAGTACTTC
cdr3_aa: CSAFVSGAGETQYF
j_call: TRBJ2-5
d_call: NA
v_call: TRBV20-1
clone_size: many

cdr3_nt: TGTGCCTGGAGCGGGGCGATCCTCGGAAACACCATATATTTT
cdr3_aa: CAWSGAILGNTIYF
j_call: TRBJ1-3
d_call: NA
v_call: TRBV30
clone_size: many

cdr3_nt: TGTGCCACCTCCCAGGGGAGCCGGTCAGATACGCAGTATTTT
cdr3_aa: CATSQGSRSDTQYF
j_call: TRBJ2-3
d_call: NA
v_call: TRBV2
clone_size: many

cdr3_nt: TGTGCCAGCAGTTTATGGGGGTTAAGCTACAATGAGCAGTTCTTC
cdr3_aa: CASSLWGLSYNEQFF
j_call: TRBJ2-1
d_call: NA
v_call: TRBV27
clone_size: many

cdr3_nt: TGTGCCAGCAGCCGACAAGGAGAAAAACTGTTTTTT
cdr3_aa: CASSRQGEKLFF
j_call: TRBJ1-4
d_call: NA
v_call: TRBV2
clone_size: many

cdr3_nt: TGTGCTAGTTGTCCCCAGATGATGTCAATCACCGGGGAGCTGTTTTTT
cdr3_aa: CASCPQMMSITGELFF
j_call: TRBJ2-2
d_call: NA
v_call: TRBV12-5
clone_size: NA

cdr3_nt: TGTGCCTGGAGGGGACTCGGCATCACAGATACGCAGTATTTT
cdr3_aa: CAWRGLGITDTQYF
j_call: TRBJ2-3
d_call: NA
v_call: TRBV30
clone_size: many

cdr3_nt: TGTGCCAGCAGTCCCGGGACAGGGTCTGGGCAGCCCCAGCATTTT
cdr3_aa: CASSPGTGSGQPQHF
j_call: TRBJ1-5
d_call: TRBD1
v_call: TRBV6-1
clone_size: many

cdr3_nt: TGTGCCAGCAGGATGGGAAAGGCTGAGCAGTTCTTC
cdr3_aa: CASRMGKAEQFF
j_call: TRBJ2-1
d_call: NA
v_call: TRBV7-9
clone_size: many

cdr3_nt: TGTGCCAGCAGAAAGGGGGCTAACTATGGCTACACCTTC
cdr3_aa: CASRKGANYGYTF
j_call: TRBJ1-2
d_call: NA
v_call: TRBV6-1
clone_size: many

cdr3_nt: TGTGCCAGCAGTTTAGGTAGCGGGAGGTCGGAGACCCAGTACTTC
cdr3_aa: CASSLGSGRSETQYF
j_call: TRBJ2-5
d_call: TRBD2
v_call: TRBV27
clone_size: many

cdr3_nt: TGTGCCTGGAGTGTCAGGGGGCGCGGTTTTCACACTGAAGCTTTCTTT
cdr3_aa: CAWSVRGRGFHTEAFF
j_call: TRBJ1-1
d_call: TRBD1
v_call: TRBV30
clone_size: many

cdr3_nt: TGTGCCAGCAGACCGGGACTTTCGAACACTGAAGCTTTCTTT
cdr3_aa: CASRPGLSNTEAFF
j_call: TRBJ1-1
d_call: NA
v_call: TRBV27
clone_size: many

cdr3_nt: TGTGCCAGCAGTTACGGCGGAGTCTCTGGAAACACCATATATTTT
cdr3_aa: CASSYGGVSGNTIYF
j_call: TRBJ1-3
d_call: NA
v_call: TRBV6-5
clone_size: many

cdr3_nt: TGTGCCAGCAGTTTAAGTCGGTTTGACACTGAAGCTTTCTTT
cdr3_aa: CASSLSRFDTEAFF
j_call: TRBJ1-1
d_call: NA
v_call: TRBV28
clone_size: many

cdr3_nt: TGTGCCTGGAGCTCAGACGTCCCTAATGAAAAACTGTTTTTT
cdr3_aa: CAWSSDVPNEKLFF
j_call: TRBJ1-4
d_call: NA
v_call: TRBV30
clone_size: many

cdr3_nt: TGCAGTGCTAGTCATAGCGGACCTTCTAGGGGCTACAATGAGCAGTTCTTC
cdr3_aa: CSASHSGPSRGYNEQFF
j_call: TRBJ2-1
d_call: NA
v_call: TRBV20-1
clone_size: many

cdr3_nt: TGTGCCAGCAGTTACGGTGGGGGGGATAACTATGGCTACACCTTC
cdr3_aa: CASSYGGGDNYGYTF
j_call: TRBJ1-2
d_call: NA
v_call: TRBV6-2/TRBV6-3
clone_size: few

cdr3_nt: TGTGCCAGCAGTCCTCCGGGACTAGCGGGGGGAAGAGGTACGCAGTATTTT
cdr3_aa: CASSPPGLAGGRGTQYF
j_call: TRBJ2-3
d_call: TRBD2
v_call: TRBV28
clone_size: many

cdr3_nt: TGTGCCAGCAGTTTATTCATCGGATCACCCCTCCACTTT
cdr3_aa: CASSLFIGSPLHF
j_call: TRBJ1-6
d_call: NA
v_call: TRBV27
clone_size: NA

cdr3_nt: TGTGCCAGCAGTCAACTAGGACAGGGGCAAGAGACCCAGTACTTC
cdr3_aa: CASSQLGQGQETQYF
j_call: TRBJ2-5
d_call: TRBD1
v_call: TRBV25-1
clone_size: many

cdr3_nt: TGTGCCAGCAGCGTAGCGTTTGGAGGTGGAAACACCATATATTTT
cdr3_aa: CASSVAFGGGNTIYF
j_call: TRBJ1-3
d_call: NA
v_call: TRBV9
clone_size: NA

cdr3_nt: TGTGCCAGCAGATCCAGGGGGCCTGAAAAACTGTTTTTT
cdr3_aa: CASRSRGPEKLFF
j_call: TRBJ1-4
d_call: TRBD1
v_call: TRBV27
clone_size: few

cdr3_nt: TGTGCCAGCTCTCCCGCGGTAGCGCGGCGGGAGACCCAGTACTTC
cdr3_aa: CASSPAVARRETQYF
j_call: TRBJ2-5
d_call: NA
v_call: TRBV18
clone_size: few

cdr3_nt: TGTGCGTCCATTTCTGGAAACACCATATATTTT
cdr3_aa: CASISGNTIYF
j_call: TRBJ1-3
d_call: NA
v_call: TRBV28
clone_size: many

cdr3_nt: TGTGCCAGCAGTTACCTAGACAGGGACCAAGAGACCCAGTACTTC
cdr3_aa: CASSYLDRDQETQYF
j_call: TRBJ2-5
d_call: TRBD1
v_call: TRBV6-5
clone_size: NA

cdr3_nt: TGTGCCAGTAGTATGGCGCGGGATTATGGGAATGAGCAGTTCTTC
cdr3_aa: CASSMARDYGNEQFF
j_call: TRBJ2-1
d_call: NA
v_call: TRBV19
clone_size: many

cdr3_nt: TGTGCCAGCAGGGCGGGCATCAATCAGCCCCAGCATTTT
cdr3_aa: CASRAGINQPQHF
j_call: TRBJ1-5
d_call: NA
v_call: TRBV28
clone_size: many

cdr3_nt: TGTGCCAGCAGTCAGGGGAACACTGAAGCTTTCTTT
cdr3_aa: CASSQGNTEAFF
j_call: TRBJ1-1
d_call: NA
v_call: TRBV7-9
clone_size: many

cdr3_nt: TGTGCCAGCAGTTCCGGGACAGCCAATTCACCCCTCCACTTT
cdr3_aa: CASSSGTANSPLHF
j_call: TRBJ1-6
d_call: TRBD1
v_call: TRBV9
clone_size: many

cdr3_nt: TGCAGTGCGCTCCCGGGACAGACGAATTCACCCCTCCACTTT
cdr3_aa: CSALPGQTNSPLHF
j_call: TRBJ1-6
d_call: TRBD1
v_call: TRBV20-1
clone_size: many

cdr3_nt: TGTGCCAGCAGCCCGGACAAGGCCGGGGAGCTGTTTTTT
cdr3_aa: CASSPDKAGELFF
j_call: TRBJ2-2
d_call: NA
v_call: TRBV11-2
clone_size: many

cdr3_nt: TGTGCCACCAGCAGAGAACCTAGCGCGACCTACGAGCAGTACTTC
cdr3_aa: CATSREPSATYEQYF
j_call: TRBJ2-7
d_call: NA
v_call: TRBV15
clone_size: many

cdr3_nt: TGTGCCAGCAGCATCGGGACATATAGCAATCAGCCCCAGCATTTT
cdr3_aa: CASSIGTYSNQPQHF
j_call: TRBJ1-5
d_call: NA
v_call: TRBV7-8
clone_size: many

cdr3_nt: TGTGCCAGCAGCGTAGCCCCCTCGCAGGTGGTGAACACTGAAGCTTTCTTT
cdr3_aa: CASSVAPSQVVNTEAFF
j_call: TRBJ1-1
d_call: NA
v_call: TRBV9
clone_size: NA

cdr3_nt: TGCGCCAGCAGCTTGGCCATGACAGAGCCCTACAATGAGCAGTTCTTC
cdr3_aa: CASSLAMTEPYNEQFF
j_call: TRBJ2-1
d_call: NA
v_call: TRBV5-1
clone_size: many

cdr3_nt: TGCAGTGCCGGGACAACTTTTAACATTCAGTACTTC
cdr3_aa: CSAGTTFNIQYF
j_call: TRBJ2-4
d_call: NA
v_call: TRBV20-1
clone_size: NA

cdr3_nt: TGTGCCAGCAGGGGACTACAGAAAGTCTCGGAAAAACTGTTTTTT
cdr3_aa: CASRGLQKVSEKLFF
j_call: TRBJ1-4
d_call: NA
v_call: TRBV12-3/TRBV12-4
clone_size: many

cdr3_nt: TGTGCCAGCAGCTTTAAACGGCTATCATCTAACACTGAAGCTTTCTTT
cdr3_aa: CASSFKRLSSNTEAFF
j_call: TRBJ1-1
d_call: NA
v_call: TRBV5-4
clone_size: few

cdr3_nt: TGTGCCAGCAGCCCGCAGGGTGCAGAGACCCAGTACTTC
cdr3_aa: CASSPQGAETQYF
j_call: TRBJ2-5
d_call: NA
v_call: TRBV18
clone_size: many

cdr3_nt: TGTGCCAGCACCTCGGGACTGCTATACAATGAGCAGTTCTTC
cdr3_aa: CASTSGLLYNEQFF
j_call: TRBJ2-1
d_call: NA
v_call: TRBV27
clone_size: NA

cdr3_nt: TGTGCCAGCACCCTCTCCGACGGCGATACGCAGTATTTT
cdr3_aa: CASTLSDGDTQYF
j_call: TRBJ2-3
d_call: NA
v_call: TRBV12-3/TRBV12-4
clone_size: many

cdr3_nt: TGTGCCATCAGTTCCCTCTTGGGGGGGTTCTACAATGAGCAGTTCTTC
cdr3_aa: CAISSLLGGFYNEQFF
j_call: TRBJ2-1
d_call: TRBD2
v_call: TRBV10-3
clone_size: many